Described below is a single TCR beta chain sequence and its context. Its antigen is not identified. The source of the sample is a study of cytomegalovirus exposure and HLA in healthy donors. The study ran its PCR with 60 Vbeta and 13 Jbeta primers. The table came from immunoSEQ multiplex PCR; TCRdb's copy has only in-frame clones and leaves some out. The sample has about 100,000 clones; 65% to 75% are singletons. The V gene's germline CDR1 is MGHRA and CDR2 YSYEKL. This CDR3 is built from 13 residues. The V and J ends lost 0 bases and 7 bases respectively, with 7 bases between them. General observations from the study: Later analysis placed DRB1 highest and HLA-C lowest in TCR association rates, which differed by HLA locus. Presence/absence analyses supposed approximately even sequencing depth among donors.

This sequence joins TRBV4-1 and TRBJ2-1, with D tentatively TRBD2 (5 bases). This sequence originates from a man aged 40-55 years in good health and CMV-seropositive. The sample taken for sequencing was PBMCs. The CDR3 sequence: CASSQDSGNEQFF. CDR3 bases: TGCGCCAGCAGCCAAGATTCGGGGAATGAGCAGTTCTTC.